The entry that follows covers one T cell receptor beta chain sequence. Its target is not known. TCRdb's copy holds only in-frame clones and misses some; the assay was immunoSEQ multiplex PCR. Among 80,000 or so clones, roughly 87% were seen once, and the ten largest hold about 0.2%. The V and J ends lost 5 bases and 4 bases, in that order; junction bases with no gene match: 8. Germline loops: CDR1 MNHEY, CDR2 SMNVEV (reference sequence). This CDR3 is 15 amino acids long. These data originate in a study of OX40 agonist ivuxolimab in advanced cancers. Overall study findings and caveats: Clonal expansion by week 6 occurred in CD4+ and CD8+ blood T cells (at 0.1 to 3.0 mg/kg).

This receptor was identified in an adult with an advanced solid tumor such as melanoma, head and neck, liver or kidney cancer. The chain joins TRBV27 to TRBJ2-1, with 7 nucleotides matching TRBD1. The specimen comprised CD4+ or CD8+ T cells sorted from blood, sampled in a trial of the OX40 agonist ivuxolimab. In DNA, the CDR3 is TGTGCCAGCAGTCAAAAACCGGGACAGTACAATGAGCAGTTCTTC. Encoded protein: CASSQKPGQYNEQFF.